This passage covers 25 T cell receptor beta chains from one sample sequenced in a study of CD8 T cells in ankylosing spondylitis. TCRdb reprocessed the 5' RACE reads with MiXCR, giving one entry per CDR3 protein. This repertoire shows about 130,000 distinct CDR3 sequences, 7% to 10% found once; its top ten account for about 3.3%. The sequenced sample consisted of blood, either unsorted or a sorted T cell fraction (not recorded which). All receptors derive from a male donor with ankylosing spondylitis or in good health (not recorded which).

The chain combines TRBV28 with TRBJ2-2; maybe TRBD2 (6 bases). V was shortened by 3 bases and J by 3 bases, with 17 bases between the two germline ends. The CDR3 runs to 17 residues. Germline loops: CDR1 MDHEN, CDR2 SYDVKM. The CDR3 spells CASSFGRLREDTGELFF. Written as DNA, the CDR3 is TGTGCCAGCAGTTTTGGACGTTTGAGGGAGGACACCGGGGAGCTGTTTTTT.

This clonotype was seen repeatedly, ten times or more. The gene calls are TRBV5-1 and TRBJ2-7, with D possibly being TRBD1 or TRBD2 (5 bases each). Germline loops: CDR1 SGHRS, CDR2 YFSETQ. CDR3 length: 17 amino acids. V was shortened by 2 bases and J by 1 base, with 19 bases between the two germline ends. CDR3 amino acids: CASSLESPGTLSYEQYF. The CDR3 DNA sequence: TGCGCCAGCAGCTTAGAATCCCCCGGGACCCTTTCCTACGAGCAGTACTTC.

The chain recombines TRBV27 with TRBJ2-3, with D tentatively TRBD2 (6 bases). This CDR3 contains 13 residues. Between the trimmed V and J ends, which lost 6 bases and 8 bases, there was a span of 15 bases. Germline CDR1 and CDR2: MNHEY and SMNVEV (reference sequence). The CDR3 region has the DNA TGTGCCAGCAGGGTGAGGGGCGGGGTTACGCAGTATTTT. Protein: CASRVRGGVTQYF.

This clonotype was observed many times. This rearrangement joins TRBV7-2 to TRBJ2-3, with D possibly being TRBD2 (6 bases). V was clipped by 5 bases and J by 5 bases, with 17 bases between them. The CDR3 loop spans 15 amino acids. CDR1 SGHTA and CDR2 FQGNSA come from the germline V gene. The CDR3 nucleotides read TGTGCCAGCAGCCTATCTGGAGGGCCGGGAGATACGCAGTATTTT. Residues: CASSLSGGPGDTQYF.

This clonotype occurred many times. This sequence joins TRBV7-2 and TRBJ2-2; D is uncertain. CDR3 size: 15 residues. Trimming took 2 bases from V and 2 from J, leaving 9 bases between them. Germline CDR1 is SGHTA and CDR2 is FQGNSA. CDR3 coding DNA: TGTGCCAGCAGCTTATCAGGCGTAAACACCGGGGAGCTGTTTTTT. Its protein product is CASSLSGVNTGELFF.

This rearrangement joins TRBV5-5 to TRBJ1-2; D is unresolved. The CDR3 has 13 amino acids. Germline values: CDR1 SGHKS, CDR2 YYEKEE (reference sequence). Deletions cut 4 bases from V and 4 bases from J, with 11 bases between. The CDR3 coding sequence is TGTGCCAGCAGCCCCGACCGCCCCTATGGCTACACCTTC. It encodes CASSPDRPYGYTF.

This clonotype was counted many times. The chain carries TRBV28 and TRBJ2-7, with 8 nucleotides matching TRBD1. CDR3 length: 16 residues. Germline V CDR1 and CDR2: MDHEN, SYDVKM. Trimming took 6 bases from V and 1 from J; bases not matched to a gene: 11. CDR3 nucleotides: TGTGCCAGCAGCCCGACAGGGGTATTGTATTCCTACGAGCAGTACTTC. Amino acids: CASSPTGVLYSYEQYF.

In its sample, this clonotype was seen many times. The V call is TRBV11-2, the J call TRBJ2-7; TRBD2 matches 13 bases. CDR1 and CDR2 from the germline V gene are SGHAT and FQNNGV. The CDR3 extends over 17 amino acids. J gave up 3 bases and V 5 bases, and 10 bases lay outside the gene matches. The CDR3 loop is CASSPIWGTSGNYEQYF. CDR3 nucleotides: TGTGCCAGCAGCCCCATCTGGGGGACTAGCGGGAACTACGAGCAGTACTTC.

The chain is built from TRBV5-1 and TRBJ2-1; the match to TRBD2 covers 7 bases. The J segment lost 7 bases and the V segment lost 2 bases, leaving 3 bases of the junction unmatched. Germline CDR1 and CDR2: SGHRS and YFSETQ. The CDR3 has 13 residues. This CDR3 reads CASSLSRENEQFF. The CDR3, as DNA: TGCGCCAGCAGCTTATCGCGGGAGAATGAGCAGTTCTTC.

This clonotype was seen repeatedly, ten times or more. The chain is built from TRBV20-1 and TRBJ2-3; 9 bases map to TRBD2. After removal of 5 bases from V and 7 bases from J, the junction contained 10 bases not matched to a gene. In germline, CDR1 is DFQATT, CDR2 SNEGSKA (reference sequence). The CDR3 is 14 amino acids. CDR3 bases: TGCAGTGCTCCGACTAGCGGAGAATTAAATACGCAGTATTTT. Protein sequence: CSAPTSGELNTQYF.

The V and J genes are TRBV5-1 and TRBJ2-3; D unclear. The CDR3 spans 15 residues. Trimming shortened V by 4 bases and J by 3 bases, and 15 bases separated the two germline ends. Germline loops: CDR1 SGHRS, CDR2 YFSETQ. The CDR3 sequence: CASSPQVVLTDTQYF. The CDR3 DNA reads TGCGCCAGCAGCCCACAAGTTGTCTTAACAGATACGCAGTATTTT.

The table lists this clonotype with many counts. V gene TRBV7-3 combines with J gene TRBJ2-1, with a weak D call TRBD1 (6 bases). V was clipped by 1 base and J by 8 bases, with 18 bases between them. The CDR3 runs 16 residues. Germline V gene sequence: CDR1 SGHTA, CDR2 FQGTGA. The chain's CDR3 is CASSLKGENYNDEQFF. CDR3 DNA: TGTGCCAGCAGCTTAAAGGGGGAGAACTACAATGATGAGCAGTTCTTC.

There are a few counts of this clonotype. The chain has TRBV6-5 and TRBJ1-1; a possible D gene is TRBD1 (5 bases). V lost 4 bases, J lost 4 bases, and 13 bases lay in between. Per germline, CDR1 MNHEY and CDR2 SVGAGI. The CDR3 spans 14 residues. For the CDR3, the DNA is TGTGCCAGCAGTTTGGGGACTGGGGGCACTGAAGCTTTCTTT. Its protein product is CASSLGTGGTEAFF.

The chain links TRBV18 to TRBJ2-1; 14 bases are a match to TRBD2. The CDR3 loop spans 18 amino acids. Germline V lookup: CDR1 KGHSH, CDR2 LQKENI. V shed 4 bases, J shed 8 bases, and the junction held 13 bases outside the gene matches. The CDR3 DNA sequence: TGTGCCAGCTCACTAAGACTAGCGGGAGGGCCGAAGGAATATGAGCAGTTCTTC. Amino acids: CASSLRLAGGPKEYEQFF.

This clonotype occurred many times. V gene TRBV12-3 or TRBV12-4 combines with J gene TRBJ2-7; 7 bases match TRBD1. V shed 4 bases and J 3 bases; nucleotides not matched to a gene: 6. This CDR3 comprises 14 residues. Here the CDR3 reads CASSSWGQSYEQYF. CDR3 DNA: TGTGCCAGCAGTTCCTGGGGACAGAGCTACGAGCAGTACTTC.

This clonotype came up many times. The V and J genes are TRBV12-3 or TRBV12-4 and TRBJ2-7; tentatively, D is TRBD1 (5 bases). This CDR3 region has 16 residues. V lost 3 bases and J 0 bases, leaving 15 bases between the germline ends. The CDR3: CASSFYTGGSSYEQYF. CDR3 nucleotide sequence: TGTGCCAGCAGTTTCTATACAGGTGGAAGCTCCTACGAGCAGTACTTC.

The chain has TRBV6-4 and TRBJ2-1; 10 bases are a match to TRBD2. CDR1 MRHNA and CDR2 SNTAGT come from the germline V gene. V lost 3 bases, J lost 6 bases, and 8 bases stayed unmatched. CDR3 length: 16 amino acids. CDR3 region: CASSESSGSWGNEQFF. As DNA, the CDR3 is TGTGCCAGCAGTGAGTCTAGCGGGAGTTGGGGCAATGAGCAGTTCTTC.

The sample holds many counts of this clonotype. This sequence joins TRBV20-1 and TRBJ1-1, with TRBD1 as a possible D gene (6 bases). Germline CDR1 DFQATT, CDR2 SNEGSKA (reference sequence). V lost 0 bases to trimming and J lost 9 bases, with 17 bases between them. The CDR3 has 14 residues. The CDR3: CSARDRAGASQAFF. The CDR3 coding sequence is TGCAGTGCTAGAGATCGGGCGGGGGCCTCACAAGCTTTCTTT.

This clonotype was counted only a few times. The chain has TRBV3-1 and TRBJ1-6, with 10 bases aligning to TRBD1. The CDR3 contains 14 residues. Losses at the gene ends were 1 base for V and 9 bases for J; bases not matched to a gene: 0. Germline V CDR1 and CDR2: LGHDT, YNNKEL (reference sequence). Here the CDR3 DNA reads TGTGCCAGCAGCCAAGGGACAGGGGGTTCACCCCTCCACTTT. Protein sequence: CASSQGTGGSPLHF.

A remark on this clonotype: An end of the junction differs from the germline gene, which may be a read error. The gene calls are TRBV7-9 and TRBJ2-5, with D maybe TRBD1 (6 bases). There are 13 residues in the CDR3. CDR1 SEHNR and CDR2 FQNEAQ come from the germline V gene (reference sequence). The CDR3 region is CASSSTGKETHYF. The CDR3 bases are TGTGCCAGCAGCTCCACAGGGAAGGAGACCCACTACTTC.

The genes are TRBV11-3 and TRBJ2-3; TRBD2 agrees at 7 bases. Germline loops: CDR1 SGHNT, CDR2 YENEEA. The V and J ends lost 3 bases and 1 base, in that order; junction bases with no gene match: 4. This CDR3 region has 15 residues. The DNA for the CDR3 is TGTGCCAGCAGCTTGGGACTACGCGGCACAGATACGCAGTATTTT. This gives the protein CASSLGLRGTDTQYF.

This clonotype was recorded once. A much larger clone lies one base from this, so it may be a read error. The CDR3 here is CSATGGTGSNQPHHF. The CDR3 DNA follows: TGCAGTGCCACCGGAGGGACAGGGAGCAATCAGCCCCATCATTTT. This chain links TRBV20-1 with TRBJ1-5; 9 bases line up with TRBD1. This CDR3 is 15 amino acids long. CDR1 and CDR2 from the germline V gene are DFQATT and SNEGSKA (reference sequence).

This clonotype occurred many times. The gene calls are TRBV7-9 and TRBJ1-1; D ambiguous. The CDR3 is 12 residues long. V was clipped by 5 bases and J by 2 bases, with 6 bases between them. Germline CDR1 and CDR2: SEHNR and FQNEAQ (reference sequence). CDR3 amino acids: CASSDFNTEAFF. DNA of the CDR3: TGTGCCAGCAGCGACTTTAACACTGAAGCTTTCTTT.

This clonotype showed up many times. The chain uses TRBV29-1 and TRBJ2-3; D gene uncertain. Germline lookup yields CDR1 SQVTM and CDR2 ANQGSEA. CDR3 length: 11 amino acids. V gave up 6 bases and J gave up 11 bases, with 15 bases separating them. This CDR3 is CSVHGVGRQYF. The DNA of the CDR3 is TGCAGCGTCCATGGGGTAGGTCGGCAGTATTTT.

This clonotype was picked up a small number of times. The chain combines TRBV20-1 with TRBJ2-3; D is possibly TRBD2 (5 bases). Trimming cost V 2 bases and J 2 bases, with 11 bases left between them. This CDR3 is 14 amino acids long. Germline V gene lookup returns CDR1 DFQATT and CDR2 SNEGSKA (reference sequence). The CDR3 DNA follows: TGCAGTGCTAGACGCCAGCGGAACACAGATACGCAGTATTTT. It yields the protein CSARRQRNTDTQYF.